This is a list of T cell receptor beta chains from one sample in a study of T cells expressing NK-cell markers. TCRdb reworked the 5' RACE reads into one entry per CDR3 protein, no DNA. The data include fewer than 550,000 distinct CDR3 sequences; the top ten clones carry 1.4%. The sample consisted of blood T cells: a sorted CD56 or NKG2C T cell subset, CD4+ or CD8+ T cells, or bulk PBMC T cells (not recorded which). The receptors were gathered from a woman between 50 and 59 years old in good health. CDR3s include the opening cysteine and the closing phenylalanine or tryptophan. The order of the fields is V gene, J gene, CDR3 protein.

V: TRBV3-1
J: TRBJ2-7
CDR3: CASSQGRTRYEQYF

V: TRBV15
J: TRBJ2-2
CDR3: CATSRVASGRAGELFF

V: TRBV7-2
J: TRBJ2-5
CDR3: CASSPWTGGRETQYF

V: TRBV5-4
J: TRBJ1-4
CDR3: CASSFARGTNEKLFF

V: TRBV4-2
J: TRBJ2-7
CDR3: CASSGELAGPSYEQYF

V: TRBV5-5
J: TRBJ1-2
CDR3: CASSLDDRGIYRGYTF

V: TRBV7-9
J: TRBJ2-1
CDR3: CAGTSGSQNEQFF

V: TRBV4-1
J: TRBJ1-2
CDR3: CASSQVSNGGYGYTF

V: TRBV20-1
J: TRBJ2-1
CDR3: CSARTYGTSGPASYNEQFF

V: TRBV10-1
J: TRBJ2-1
CDR3: CASSLPGAVQSNEQFF

V: TRBV7-8
J: TRBJ2-2
CDR3: CASSLVGTSGSNTGELFF

V: TRBV29-1
J: TRBJ2-2
CDR3: CSVGGGRARDTGELFF

V: TRBV4-1
J: TRBJ2-7
CDR3: CASSTQGPDSYEQYF

V: TRBV12-3/TRBV12-4
J: TRBJ2-3
CDR3: CASSPPGQGLSQYF

V: TRBV20-1
J: TRBJ2-3
CDR3: CSATSRGRETDTQYF

V: TRBV7-8
J: TRBJ2-5
CDR3: CASRRGSQETQYF

V: TRBV6-1
J: TRBJ1-5
CDR3: CASSEGGGGSNQPQHF

V: TRBV10-1
J: TRBJ2-1
CDR3: CASSDSMGPTYSSEQFF

V: TRBV12-3/TRBV12-4
J: TRBJ2-7
CDR3: CASSFGTSGRVYEQYF

V: TRBV6-6
J: TRBJ2-2
CDR3: CASSYSPGTGELFF

V: TRBV24-1
J: TRBJ2-3
CDR3: CATSRWGSHTDTQYF

V: TRBV3-1
J: TRBJ1-2
CDR3: CASSRAPLDGYTF

V: TRBV29-1
J: TRBJ2-6
CDR3: CSVEGPGANVLTF

V: TRBV4-1
J: TRBJ2-6
CDR3: CASSPAQAGANVLTF

V: TRBV7-8
J: TRBJ1-5
CDR3: CASSTRTSHQPQHF

V: TRBV11-2
J: TRBJ1-2
CDR3: CASSLDLGQWGGYTF

V: TRBV5-5
J: TRBJ2-2
CDR3: CASSLELAGVVGTGELFF

V: TRBV4-2
J: TRBJ2-1
CDR3: CASSKGEAGVGEQFF

V: TRBV7-9
J: TRBJ1-2
CDR3: CASSLPTENYGYTF

V: TRBV3-1
J: TRBJ2-7
CDR3: CASSQSQTRSYEQYF

V: TRBV5-5
J: TRBJ1-1
CDR3: CASSLQGAVNTEAFF

V: TRBV18
J: TRBJ2-1
CDR3: CASSPLMKDNEQFF

V: TRBV28
J: TRBJ2-3
CDR3: CASFNGGGGEGTQYF

V: TRBV13
J: TRBJ2-4
CDR3: CASSFSSAKNIQYF

V: TRBV2
J: TRBJ2-5
CDR3: CASPRRTSGQETQYF

V: TRBV12-3/TRBV12-4
J: TRBJ2-4
CDR3: CASSPSQNIQYF

V: TRBV6-5
J: TRBJ1-1
CDR3: CASSHRTASMNTEAFF

V: TRBV5-1
J: TRBJ2-1
CDR3: CASSLAGTSDDEQFF